The sequence of this TCR beta chain was determined in a study of cytomegalovirus exposure and HLA in healthy donors. For this clone: Its antigen remains unknown.

Vbeta (60) and Jbeta (13) primers were used in the PCR. The protocol was immunoSEQ multiplex PCR, while the TCRdb copy is restricted to in-frame clones and leaves out a portion. The sample holds 70,000 to 95,000 clones, 81% seen once. Study results and caveats: TCR beta chains numbering 164 were designated cytomegalovirus-associated.

The TCR originated in a woman aged 30 to 39 in good health and CMV-seronegative. Sequenced input: PBMCs.

CDR3 DNA: TGTGCCAGCATAGAAGAGAAGCCTAATGAAAAACTGTTTTTT. Translation gives CASIEEKPNEKLFF. The chain has TRBV9 and TRBJ1-4; no clear D. CDR3 size: 14 residues. V dropped 6 bases and J dropped 3 bases, with 12 bases sitting between them. CDR1 and CDR2 (germline): SGDLS, YYNGEE.